The 32 T cell receptor beta chains below were found in one sample sequenced in a study of T cell repertoires in cytomegalovirus infection. Antigens of these TCRs are unknown. TCRdb fed the reads into MiXCR, producing one record per CDR3 protein. Of around 69,000 distinct CDR3 sequences listed, 25% to 30% were seen once; the top ten hold just under 60%. Sequences were derived from CD8+ T cells from cultured PBMCs, sampled from culture after CMV antigen stimulation. Receptor source: a human donor in good health (CMV status not recorded). Some clones in this sample may be carry-over from other donors' samples.

V gene TRBV19 combines with J gene TRBJ1-5; D not certain. V was cut by 3 bases and J by 0 bases, with 6 bases left in between. This CDR3 has 14 residues. The germline CDR1 and CDR2 sequences are LNHDA and SQIVND (reference sequence). DNA for the CDR3: TGTGCCAGTAGTATTCAGCGTAGCAATCAGCCCCAGCATTTT. Protein product: CASSIQRSNQPQHF.

This clonotype was seen a handful of times. The gene calls are TRBV12-5 and TRBJ1-2, with D maybe TRBD1 (5 bases). The V end was cut by 7 bases, the J end by 8 bases, with 17 bases between. The CDR3 contains 13 residues. Germline CDR1 LGHNT, CDR2 FRNRAP. The CDR3 protein is CASVGGRAGGYTF. The CDR3 nucleotides read TGTGCTAGTGTAGGTGGCAGGGCTGGCGGCTACACCTTC.

The chain uses TRBV7-9 and TRBJ1-2, with 11 bases matching TRBD1. The CDR3 is 16 amino acids. The ends lost 5 bases at V and 2 bases at J; junction bases unmatched: 7. Germline CDR1 is SEHNR and CDR2 is FQNEAQ (reference sequence). In DNA, the CDR3 is TGTGCCAGCAGCCCCGGACAGGGGGCGATGAACTATGGCTACACCTTC. Translation: CASSPGQGAMNYGYTF.

There are a few counts of this clonotype. V usage is TRBV7-9 and J usage is TRBJ2-7; weak D call: TRBD2 (6 bases). CDR3 length: 15 amino acids. V was pared by 4 bases and J by 3 bases, with 16 bases between. Germline-derived CDR1 and CDR2 are SEHNR and FQNEAQ (reference sequence). The CDR3 region is CASSYSATRDYEQYF. The CDR3 DNA reads as TGTGCCAGCAGCTATTCGGCGACTAGAGACTACGAGCAGTACTTC.

The chain joins TRBV20-1 to TRBJ1-6; D possibly corresponds to TRBD1 (5 bases). Deletions cut 3 bases from V and 5 bases from J, with 11 bases between. The CDR3 loop spans 14 amino acids. Germline V gene lookup returns CDR1 DFQATT and CDR2 SNEGSKA (reference sequence). The DNA for the CDR3 is TGCAGTGCTAGTCGGACATGGGATAATTCACCCCTCCACTTT. This codes for CSASRTWDNSPLHF.

The chain carries TRBV19 and TRBJ1-1; possible D gene TRBD1, 5 bases. The V end lost 3 bases, the J end lost 3 bases, and 11 bases lay between the germline ends. The CDR3 totals 14 residues. Germline V CDR1 and CDR2: LNHDA, SQIVND (reference sequence). Here the CDR3 DNA reads TGTGCCAGTAGTATTCGCAGGGAGTACACTGAAGCTTTCTTT. Encoded protein: CASSIRREYTEAFF.

This clonotype has ten or more counts. The CDR3 bases are TGTGCCAGCAGTTTAATGACGGCCGGGGTCACTGAAGCTTTCTTT. Encoded protein: CASSLMTAGVTEAFF. The chain joins TRBV28 to TRBJ1-1, with D unresolved. This CDR3 is built from 15 residues. Germline loops: CDR1 MDHEN, CDR2 SYDVKM. V was trimmed by 2 bases and J by 4 bases, leaving 14 bases between them.

This clonotype showed up just a few times. The chain couples TRBV24-1 to TRBJ2-5; TRBD1 matches at 8 bases. V gave up 6 bases and J gave up 5 bases; unmatched junction bases: 7. Per the germline V gene, CDR1 is KGHDR and CDR2 is SFDVKD. CDR3 length: 14 residues. CDR3 loop: CATSPGQGSETQYF. Written as DNA, the CDR3 is TGTGCCACCAGTCCCGGACAGGGAAGTGAGACCCAGTACTTC.

This sequence joins TRBV11-3 and TRBJ1-2; 7 positions match TRBD1. The V segment lost 0 bases and the J segment 3 bases; nucleotides outside the gene matches: 1. The germline V gene has CDR1 SGHNT and CDR2 YENEEA. The CDR3 loop spans 14 amino acids. Here the CDR3 reads CASSLDGTDYGYTF. The DNA of the CDR3 is TGTGCCAGCAGCTTAGACGGGACAGACTATGGCTACACCTTC.

This clonotype was detected only a few times. V is TRBV29-1 and J is TRBJ2-5, with TRBD2 matching 9 bases. The germline V gene has CDR1 SQVTM and CDR2 ANQGSEA. CDR3 size: 15 residues. After removal of 3 bases from V and 1 base from J, the junction contained 6 bases not matched to a gene. CDR3 in DNA: TGCAGCGTTGATTTAGCGGGGGATCTCCAAGAGACCCAGTACTTC. This sequence encodes CSVDLAGDLQETQYF.

This clonotype was found a few times. The chain is built from TRBV6-5 and TRBJ2-5, with 11 bases lining up with TRBD2. CDR1 is MNHEY, CDR2 SVGAGI, per germline. This CDR3 has 16 amino acids. V lost 4 bases and J lost 5; bases outside the gene matches: 9. CDR3 DNA: TGTGCCAGCAGTTCACCACTAGCGGGGGCCTTGGAGACCCAGTACTTC. Amino acid sequence: CASSSPLAGALETQYF.

This clonotype was picked up a small number of times. At one end, the junction sequence differs from germline, possibly due to a read error. V usage is TRBV6-1 and J usage is TRBJ1-2; D might be TRBD1 (5 bases). The CDR3 totals 13 residues. Germline V lookup: CDR1 MNHNS, CDR2 SASEGT. The CDR3 nucleotides are TGTGCCAGCAGGGAAGGCAAGGGGAATGGCTACACCTTC. Its protein product is CASREGKGNGYTF.

A word on this clonotype: One end of the junction varies from germline; a read error may be responsible. The chain joins TRBV7-7 to TRBJ2-7; no clear D. In germline, CDR1 is SSHAT, CDR2 FNYEAQ (reference sequence). This CDR3 region has 15 residues. CDR3 DNA: TGTGCTAGCAGCTTCGAGGCCGCGAACTCCTACGAGCAGTACTTC. As protein: CASSFEAANSYEQYF.

The rearrangement links TRBV6-5 to TRBJ2-3, with 10 bases matching TRBD1. Germline V gives CDR1 MNHEY, CDR2 SVGAGI. CDR3 length: 15 residues. V lost 0 bases to trimming and J lost 4 bases; unmatched junction nucleotides: 1. CDR3 nucleotide sequence: TGTGCCAGCAGTTACTCGGGGACAGGGGCAGATACGCAGTATTTT. It codes for CASSYSGTGADTQYF.

This clonotype has ten or more counts. This chain uses TRBV6-1 with TRBJ1-1; no clear D. The CDR3 loop spans 13 amino acids. Trimming took off 2 bases at V and 2 bases at J, with 6 bases between the two ends. The germline V gene encodes CDR1 MNHNS and CDR2 SASEGT. CDR3 bases: TGTGCCAGCAGTGAAAGGGATAACACTGAAGCTTTCTTT. Translated, it gives CASSERDNTEAFF.

J is TRBJ1-5 and V is TRBV4-3; D unresolved. The V end was cut by 0 bases, the J end by 1 base, with 7 bases between. The CDR3 is 15 amino acids. Per the germline V gene, CDR1 is LGHNA and CDR2 is YSLEER. The chain's CDR3 is CASSQETESNQPQHF. The CDR3 region has the DNA TGCGCCAGCAGCCAAGAGACGGAAAGCAATCAGCCCCAGCATTTT.

This rearrangement joins TRBV7-9 to TRBJ1-6, with D possibly being TRBD1 (5 bases). Trimming shortened V by 5 bases and J by 9 bases, and 17 bases separated the two germline ends. The CDR3 is 15 amino acids. The germline V gene encodes CDR1 SEHNR and CDR2 FQNEAQ (reference sequence). This CDR3 is CASSQIRDGLSPLHF. In DNA, the CDR3 is TGTGCCAGCAGCCAAATCCGGGACGGACTTTCACCCCTCCACTTT.

The chain joins TRBV7-9 to TRBJ2-1; 10 bases align to TRBD2. The germline V gene has CDR1 SEHNR and CDR2 FQNEAQ (reference sequence). The length of the CDR3 is 18 residues. V gave up 5 bases and J gave up 0 bases; unmatched junction bases: 10. This CDR3 is CASSPRISGGSSYNEQFF. The DNA for the CDR3 is TGTGCCAGCAGCCCGAGAATTAGCGGGGGGAGCTCCTACAATGAGCAGTTCTTC.

The chain links TRBV19 to TRBJ1-1, with D possibly TRBD1 on 5 matching bases. V was shortened by 3 bases and J by 2 bases, with 10 bases between the two germline ends. Looked up from germline, CDR1 is LNHDA and CDR2 is SQIVND (reference sequence). This CDR3 comprises 14 residues. The CDR3 nucleotides are TGTGCCAGTAGTATCGCAGGGTCTAACACTGAAGCTTTCTTT. Amino acid sequence: CASSIAGSNTEAFF.

V and J are TRBV6-6 and TRBJ1-2; 9 nucleotides align to TRBD1. Losses at the gene ends were 5 bases for V and 3 bases for J; bases not matched to a gene: 16. This CDR3 has 18 residues. Germline CDR1 and CDR2: MNHNY and SVGAGI (reference sequence). The CDR3 protein is CASSTAGTGKHIDYGYTF. DNA for the CDR3: TGTGCCAGCAGTACGGCCGGGACAGGGAAACACATCGACTATGGCTACACCTTC.

This clonotype has only a few counts. This chain links TRBV7-8 with TRBJ1-1, with D perhaps matching TRBD1 (6 bases). Germline V gene sequence: CDR1 SGHVS, CDR2 FQNEAQ. The CDR3 runs to 15 residues. Trimming stripped 1 base from V and 3 bases from J, with 12 bases between. The CDR3 here is CASSLVYRVDTEAFF. As DNA, the CDR3 is TGTGCCAGCAGCTTAGTATACAGGGTGGACACTGAAGCTTTCTTT. The full variable domain, completed using reference TRBV7-8 and TRBJ1-1, is GAGVSQSPRYKVAKRGQDVALRCDPISGHVSLFWYQQALGQGPEFLTYFQNEAQLDKSGLPSDRFFAERPEGSVSTLKIQRTQQEDSAVYLCASSLVYRVDTEAFFGQGTRLTVV.

The sample holds many counts of this clonotype. The V call is TRBV27, the J call TRBJ2-1; TRBD2 matches at 7 bases. The CDR3 sequence is 15 residues long. Trimming cost V 0 bases and J 8 bases; bases outside gene matches: 7. The germline V gene encodes CDR1 MNHEY and CDR2 SMNVEV (reference sequence). DNA for the CDR3: TGTGCCAGCAGTTTATCAGGCGGGGGTTGGGATGAGCAGTTCTTC. The encoded protein is CASSLSGGGWDEQFF.

The chain employs TRBV6-2 or TRBV6-3 and TRBJ2-1; 8 bases align to TRBD1. The germline V gene has CDR1 MNHEY and CDR2 SVGEGT. The V gene end was trimmed by 7 bases and the J gene end by 9 bases; junction bases not matched to a gene: 5. The CDR3 totals 12 residues. As DNA, the CDR3 is TGTGCCAGCACAGGACAGGGCGTTGAGCAGTTCTTC. It codes for CASTGQGVEQFF.

The chain uses TRBV27 and TRBJ1-5; D is ambiguous. The CDR3 is 12 residues long. Germline V gene lookup returns CDR1 MNHEY and CDR2 SMNVEV (reference sequence). Between the trimmed V and J ends, which lost 5 bases and 1 base, there was a span of 3 bases. CDR3 sequence: CASSPSNQPQHF. CDR3 DNA sequence: TGTGCCAGCAGTCCCAGCAATCAGCCCCAGCATTTT.

The V and J genes are TRBV2 and TRBJ2-1; maybe TRBD2 (5 bases). The germline V and J ends were trimmed by 4 bases and 9 bases, with 10 bases remaining between them. CDR1 and CDR2 from the germline V gene are SNHLY and FYNNEI. The CDR3 extends over 12 amino acids. The CDR3 region is CASSASSLEQFF. The CDR3 coding sequence is TGTGCCAGCAGTGCTAGCTCTCTTGAGCAGTTCTTC.

This CDR3 is CASSYHRDKNEKLFF. CDR3 in DNA: TGCGCCAGCAGCTACCACCGGGACAAAAATGAAAAACTGTTTTTT. The chain combines TRBV5-1 with TRBJ1-4, with D perhaps TRBD1 (6 bases). The germline CDR1 and CDR2 sequences are SGHRS and YFSETQ. V was shortened by 3 bases and J by 5 bases, with 14 bases between the two germline ends. The CDR3 contains 15 residues.

This clonotype was observed a handful of times. The J gene is TRBJ2-3, the V gene TRBV7-9; D possibly corresponds to TRBD1 (5 bases). The V and J ends lost 3 bases and 3 bases respectively, with 13 bases between them. Germline CDR1 SEHNR, CDR2 FQNEAQ (reference sequence). CDR3 length equals 15 residues. CDR3 region: CASSFDGRETDTQYF. Written as DNA, the CDR3 is TGTGCCAGCAGCTTCGACGGCAGGGAAACAGATACGCAGTATTTT.

The chain couples TRBV15 to TRBJ1-5, with D possibly being TRBD1 (5 bases). The CDR3 consists of 14 residues. V lost 1 base and J lost 7, with 11 bases in between. Germline V gene lookup returns CDR1 LNHNV and CDR2 YYDKDF (reference sequence). CDR3: CATSRVREGQPQHF. The CDR3 nucleotides are TGTGCCACCAGCAGAGTCAGGGAGGGGCAGCCCCAGCATTTT.

This chain uses TRBV4-3 with TRBJ2-5; D may be TRBD2 (6 bases). The CDR3 consists of 15 residues. V was trimmed by 4 bases and J by 5 bases, leaving 17 bases between them. Germline assignment: CDR1 LGHNA and CDR2 YSLEER. The CDR3 bases are TGCGCCAGCAGCCCGACGGTGGGGGGTTGGGAGACCCAGTACTTC. Protein sequence: CASSPTVGGWETQYF.

The CDR3 bases are TGTGCCAGCAGCTTGGTATCGGGACAGGCGTTTTTTCGTTCGGGCTACACCTTC. It yields the protein CASSLVSGQAFFRSGYTF. The gene calls are TRBV5-6 and TRBJ1-2; TRBD1 aligns across 8 bases. V lost 0 bases, J lost 8 bases, and 18 bases stayed unmatched. The germline CDR1 and CDR2 sequences are SGHDT and YYEEEE. This CDR3 contains 18 residues.

In its sample, this clonotype was seen a few times. CDR3 DNA sequence: TGTGCCAGCAGCCAAAGGACAGGGGGCTTTGCTAATGAAAAACTGTTTTTT. It specifies CASSQRTGGFANEKLFF. The V and J genes are TRBV11-3 and TRBJ1-4; 11 positions match TRBD1. Trimming took 5 bases from V and 3 from J; bases not matched to a gene: 8. CDR1 is SGHNT, CDR2 YENEEA, per germline. The CDR3 totals 17 residues.

This clonotype occurred many times. V usage is TRBV7-9 and J usage is TRBJ2-7; D possibly corresponds to TRBD2 (7 bases). CDR1 is SEHNR and CDR2 is FQNEAQ in the germline V gene (reference sequence). V shed 0 bases and J shed 5 bases, with 11 bases lying between them. The CDR3 is 14 residues long. CDR3 coding DNA: TGTGCCAGCAGCTTAGCGGGGGGGGGCGACGAGCAGTACTTC. It translates to CASSLAGGGDEQYF. Variable domain in full (rest from reference TRBV7-9 and TRBJ2-7): DTGVSQNPRHKITKRGQNVTFRCDPISEHNRLYWYRQTLGQGPEFLTYFQNEAQLEKSRLLSDRFSAERPKGSFSTLEIQRTEQGDSAMYLCASSLAGGGDEQYFGPGTRLTVT.